This T cell receptor (beta chain) was sequenced in a study of T cell repertoires in aging, cancer and after chemotherapy. Whole-study findings and limits: In cancer patients, declining TCR diversity with age involved lost richness and lost evenness. Compared with age-matched healthy donors, untreated hematological or solid cancer patients showed higher blood TCR clonality.

A mixed TRB-A/B primer pool amplified rearranged TRB by multiplex touch-down PCR. In TCRdb, the multiplex PCR reads were re-called with MiXCR into one record per CDR3 protein. The sample yields some 2,400 distinct CDR3 sequences, less than 60% seen once. In regard to this clonotype: Its antigen is unidentified.

Amplification of TCR beta used genomic DNA extracted from peripheral blood. The TCR sequence derives from a human donor with a blood cancer. Sequencing was performed on blood.

CDR3 coding DNA: TGTGCCAGCAGCGATAATAATGGACAGGAGGGCAATCAGCCCCAGCATTTT. It codes for CASSDNNGQEGNQPQHF. The chain recombines TRBV6-5 with TRBJ1-5; 7 bases agree with TRBD1. The CDR3 spans 17 residues. Trimming removed 6 bases from V and 2 bases from J; junction bases left unmatched: 13. Germline loops: CDR1 MNHEY, CDR2 SVGAGI.